These T cell receptor beta chains were read from a single sample in a study of OX40 agonist ivuxolimab in advanced cancers. The protocol was immunoSEQ multiplex PCR, while the TCRdb copy is restricted to in-frame clones and leaves out a portion. The repertoire has roughly 76,000 clones, 70% to 90% of them found once; the top ten carry under 7%. Source: CD4+ or CD8+ T cells sorted from blood, taken in a trial of the OX40 agonist ivuxolimab. The receptors were sampled from an adult with an advanced solid tumor such as melanoma, head and neck, liver or kidney cancer. The CDR3 runs from the conserved cysteine through the conserved F or W. Fields, in order: D gene, clone size, J gene, V gene, CDR3 DNA, CDR3 protein. D genes are given only for firm matches. Size is omitted from some rows. Given values are once, few, many or a class for expanded clones.

>TRBD2|once|TRBJ2-1|TRBV7-8
TGTGCCAGCAGTGCTTCTAGCGGGAGCGTCTATGAGCAGTTCTTC
CASSASSGSVYEQFF
>TRBD1|NA|TRBJ2-3|TRBV10-1
TGCGCCAGCAGTGACCCCGGACAGGGCAACACAGGTACGCAGTATTTT
CASSDPGQGNTGTQYF
>TRBD1|NA|TRBJ1-1|TRBV28
TGTGCCAGCAGACCGACCCTGGCAGGGGGTAACACTGAAGCTTTCTTT
CASRPTLAGGNTEAFF
>NA|few|TRBJ1-6|TRBV18
TGTGCCAGCTCACCGGGGAACCATAATTCACCCCTCCACTTT
CASSPGNHNSPLHF
>NA|NA|TRBJ2-1|TRBV7-9
TGTGCCAGCTTTATCGGGGGGCCCCTCTACAATGAGCAGTTCTTC
CASFIGGPLYNEQFF
>TRBD1|NA|TRBJ1-6|TRBV6-5
TGTGCCAGCAGCCCGGGACAGGCGAATTCACCCCTCCACTTT
CASSPGQANSPLHF
>NA|few|TRBJ2-2|TRBV4-1
TGCGCCAGCAGCCAAGATCTAGGACAGACTACCGGGGAGCTGTTTTTT
CASSQDLGQTTGELFF
>TRBD2|NA|TRBJ2-1|TRBV28
TGTGCCAGCAGTTCAAACCTGGGTGGCGGGGGGGCTATGAGCAATGAGCAGTTCTTC
CASSSNLGGGGAMSNEQFF
>NA|once|TRBJ2-5|TRBV4-1
TGCGCCAGCAGCCAACAAGACCAAGAGACCCAGTACTTC
CASSQQDQETQYF
>TRBD2|NA|TRBJ2-3|TRBV5-1
TGCGCCAGCAGCTTTGGGACTAGCGGGAGAACGGGGCCAGATACGCAGTATTTT
CASSFGTSGRTGPDTQYF
>NA|NA|TRBJ2-1|TRBV20-1
TGCAGTGCTTCCCCCAACAATGAGCAGTTCTTC
CSASPNNEQFF
>TRBD1|NA|TRBJ1-1|TRBV14
TGTGCCAGCAGCCAACGACGAGGGGGACAGGGGGACACTGAAGCTTTCTTT
CASSQRRGGQGDTEAFF
>NA|few|TRBJ2-7|TRBV30
TGTGCCTGGAGTGTATCCGCCTACGAGCAGTACTTC
CAWSVSAYEQYF
>NA|NA|TRBJ1-5|TRBV5-4
TGTGCCAGCAGCTCCGATAGCAATCAGCCCCAGCATTTT
CASSSDSNQPQHF
>NA|NA|TRBJ1-2|TRBV6-6
TGTGCCAGCAGTCCCTACTATGGCTACACCTTC
CASSPYYGYTF
>NA|few|TRBJ2-5|TRBV21-1
TGTGCCAGCAGCAAAGTGCGGGGGAGGGTAGAGACCCAGTACTTC
CASSKVRGRVETQYF
>TRBD2|NA|TRBJ2-7|TRBV28
TGTGCCAGCAGTTCCCCCGCGGGAGGTTCCTACGAGCAGTACTTC
CASSSPAGGSYEQYF
>NA|NA|TRBJ2-5|TRBV2
TGTGCCAGCAGTGTCAGGGAAGAGACCCAGTACTTC
CASSVREETQYF
>TRBD2|NA|TRBJ2-1|TRBV10-3
TGTGCCATCAGTGAGGCTAGCGGGGGGGTTTATGAGCAGTTCTTC
CAISEASGGVYEQFF
>NA|once|TRBJ2-7|TRBV27
TGTGCCAGCAGTTTCGGGGGTGGGCTCTCCTACGAGCAGTACTTC
CASSFGGGLSYEQYF
>TRBD2|NA|TRBJ2-1|TRBV6-1
TGTGCCAGCAGTGAAGACAGGACTAGGACCAATGAGCAGTTCTTC
CASSEDRTRTNEQFF
>NA|NA|TRBJ1-1|TRBV4-1
TGCGCCAGCAGCCAAGAACGTTCCAGAACCACTGAAGCTTTCTTT
CASSQERSRTTEAFF
>TRBD1|NA|TRBJ2-3|TRBV30
TGTTCTTCCGGGACAGGATTCACAGATACGCAGTATTTT
CSSGTGFTDTQYF
>NA|NA|TRBJ1-2|TRBV5-1
TGCGCCAGCAGCTTGGGCTATGGCTACACCTTC
CASSLGYGYTF
>NA|NA|TRBJ2-7|TRBV7-2
TGCGCCAGCAGCCAAGACTTGAGCTTATACGAGCAGTACTTC
CASSQDLSLYEQYF
>NA|NA|TRBJ2-3|TRBV28
TGTGCCAGCAGTTTCGGGGATACGCAGTATTTT
CASSFGDTQYF
>TRBD1|NA|TRBJ1-5|TRBV6-6
TGTGCCAGCAGTACGGACAGGTCTAATCAGCCCCAGCATTTT
CASSTDRSNQPQHF
>NA|NA|TRBJ1-4|TRBV9
TGTGCCAGCAGCCCCACAGTTGCAACTAATGAAAAACTGTTTTTT
CASSPTVATNEKLFF
>NA|NA|TRBJ2-3|TRBV28
TGTGCCAGCAGTTTAGGGGACTCCGACAGAGATACGCAGTATTTT
CASSLGDSDRDTQYF